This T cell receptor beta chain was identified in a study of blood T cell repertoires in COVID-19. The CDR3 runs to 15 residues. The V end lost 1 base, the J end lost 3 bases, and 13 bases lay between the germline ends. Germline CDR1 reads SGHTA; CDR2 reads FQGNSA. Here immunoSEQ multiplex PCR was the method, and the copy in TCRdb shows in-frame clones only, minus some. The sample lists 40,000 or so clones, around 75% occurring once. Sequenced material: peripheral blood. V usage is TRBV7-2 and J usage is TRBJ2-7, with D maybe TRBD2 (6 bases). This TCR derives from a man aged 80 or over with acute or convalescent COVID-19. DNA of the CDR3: TGTGCCAGCAGCTTAGTTAGCGGCCTTTTCTACGAGCAGTACTTC. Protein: CASSLVSGLFYEQYF. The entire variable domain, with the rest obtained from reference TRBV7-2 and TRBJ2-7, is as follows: GAGVSQSPSNKVTEKGKDVELRCDPISGHTALYWYRQSLGQGLEFLIYFQGNSAPDKSGLPSDRFSAERTGGSVSTLTIQRTQQEDSAVYLCASSLVSGLFYEQYFGPGTRLTVT.